This T cell receptor (beta chain) was recovered during a study of cytomegalovirus exposure and HLA in healthy donors. Findings and limits, study-wide: The investigators catalogued 164 TCR beta chains as cytomegalovirus-associated. Many donors carried some public TCRs, although rarity characterized most TCR sequences.

Clones were read by immunoSEQ multiplex PCR, and TCRdb kept only the in-frame ones, dropping some. Of about 110,000 clones in the sample, approximately 90% were seen once. About this clone itself: Antigen unknown.

An approximately 120-subject validation cohort, separate from the roughly 670-subject first cohort, supplied the donors. Trimming cost V 4 bases and J 1 base, with 13 bases left between them. CDR1 and CDR2 (germline): SNHLY, FYNNEI. The CDR3 extends over 16 amino acids. This sequence joins TRBV2 and TRBJ2-2; D gene ambiguous. The sequenced sample was PBMCs. The clonotype originates from a woman in her thirties in good health and CMV-seropositive. The CDR3 DNA is TGTGCCAGCAGTGCCAACATGAACCTGAACACCGGGGAGCTGTTTTTT. Protein product: CASSANMNLNTGELFF.